The entry that follows covers one TCR beta chain sequence. This clonotype was detected many times. Its target antigen remains unknown. There are no base qualities to consult, and no much larger clone falls within one base. The sample's time point label, in plain terms: sample taken at primary tumor resection. TCR sequencing used whole RNA extracted from tumor and nontumor lung tissue, or from cryopreserved PBMC samples, without cell sorting. Samples were obtained from approximately 70 patients with early-stage, untreated non-small cell lung cancer from the lung TRACERx cohort. A patient was chosen for TCR sequencing only when enough RNA was available from at least two tumor regions. This record belongs to a study of spatial heterogeneity in lung cancer (dated by TCRdb to 2018 to 2020). As for the study more broadly: Beta-chain transcripts were consistently detected in greater numbers than alpha-chain transcripts, which likely reflects a higher abundance of beta-chain transcripts. In the raw uncorrected reads, each unique combination of TCR and UMI appeared more than ten times on average. The study linked features of the TCR repertoire to counts of nonsynonymous mutations, which were determined by whole-exome sequencing of tumor tissue. In non-small cell lung cancer, the study quantitatively compared TCR alpha and beta repertoires across several tumor regions, matched nontumor lung, and blood. At surgery, both alpha and beta chains were TCR-sequenced in around 240 tumor regions, fewer than 80 matched nontumor lung samples and a few dozen PBMC samples.

The CDR3 covers 15 residues, taking in both the cysteine and the phenylalanine. Only CDR3 DNA remains: 45 bases, in frame from the first base. The junction carries 17 bases between V and J, which are trimmed by 5 bases and 4 bases respectively. Based on the germline V gene, the CDR1 and CDR2 sequences are SGHVS and FNYEAQ. To prepare the library, 5' RACE was applied. TCRdb shows the sequencer as NextSeq 500. To allow correction of PCR and sequencing errors, the TCR library protocol tagged every TCR cDNA molecule with a unique molecular identifier. The source study handled its data this way. TCR identification, UMI-based error correction and CDR3 extraction were all carried out with Decombinator tools. Expanded TCRs were defined as those above a frequency of 2 per 1,000, corresponding to the top 1% of the tumor frequency distribution. Each repertoire was subsampled 100 times to 5,000 TCRs, after which Renyi diversity was computed with the R vegan package. To build CDR3 similarity networks, amino acid triplet string-kernel similarity was used, and CDR3s were connected when their pairwise similarity was above 0.82. TCRdb applied fastp at Q25 and MiXCR to the public reads, then kept only in-frame beta chains. Here each entry gathers all rows of one CDR3 protein and keeps the most common genes and DNA. The V and J calls reflect TCRdb's pipeline rather than the authors' work. Here the sample has about 48,000 distinct CDR3 sequences; over 4.5% occur a single time. Around 10% of the sample rests with the top ten.

Overall study results and their limits: Ubiquitous expanded tumor TCRs were found in blood more often at tumor resection than at routine follow-up. Confirming at a functional level the hypothesis that regional TCRs recognize regional mutations was considered to require additional single-cell paired TCR alpha and beta sequencing.

The chain couples TRBV7-6 to TRBJ1-1, and TRBD1 may be the D gene, going by 6 matching bases. Sequenced here: PBMCs, sampled at surgery. The sequence was obtained from a male donor with early-stage non-small cell lung cancer. CDR3 reads: CASSPITGLSTEAFF. The bases read TGTGCCAGCAGCCCGATTACAGGGTTGAGCACTGAAGCTTTCTTT.